Listed here is a single TCR beta chain. Its antigen is undetermined. The data stem from a study of identical twins. Study-level findings and limits: Beta out-of-frame sequences displayed a weaker excess of sharing between twins.

Every one of the donors was a healthy Caucasian. TCRdb ran MiXCR on the 5' RACE reads and lists one entry per CDR3 protein. Of about 890,000 distinct CDR3 sequences in the sample, about 12% were seen once. Trimming stripped 5 bases from V and 2 bases from J, with 14 bases between. Germline V gene data show CDR1 as KGHSH and CDR2 as LQKENI. The CDR3 contains 15 residues. The same data also went into a second study, on yellow fever vaccine responses in identical twins.

The sequence came from a woman aged 18-30 years in good health. The sequenced sample consisted of PBMCs. The rearrangement links TRBV18 to TRBJ2-3; tentative D call: TRBD1 (5 bases). The CDR3: CASSYPRQFTDTQYF. The CDR3 region has the DNA TGTGCCAGCTCATACCCACGACAGTTCACAGATACGCAGTATTTT. Complete variable domain (other parts from reference TRBV18 and TRBJ2-3): NAGVMQNPRHLVRRRGQEARLRCSPMKGHSHVYWYRQLPEEGLKFMVYLQKENIIDESGMPKERFSAEFPKEGPSILRIQQVVRGDSAAYFCASSYPRQFTDTQYFGPGTRLTVL.